A selection of T cell receptor beta chains follows, all from one sample in a study of Ad26.COV2.S vaccination and SARS-CoV-2 variants. Assay: immunoSEQ multiplex PCR; the TCRdb copy retains only in-frame clones and omits some. The sample records just under 250,000 clones, roughly 90% being singletons. The sample was peripheral blood, taken in a trial of Ad26.COV2.S vaccine versus placebo. The receptors were sampled from a person aged 18-60 years who received the Ad26.COV2.S COVID-19 vaccine or a placebo. Both conserved end residues are part of each CDR3. D genes are given only for firm matches. Some rows have no size entry. The others give once, few or many, or a class for an expanded clone.

size,J,D,V,DNA,CDR3
-,TRBJ1-2,-,TRBV7-2,TGTGCCAGCAGCCAGGGGACAAACTTCTATGGCTACACCTTC,CASSQGTNFYGYTF
-,TRBJ1-5,-,TRBV3-1/TRBV3-2,TGTGCCAGCAGTCCGACAGGAAGCAATCAGCCCCAGCATTTT,CASSPTGSNQPQHF
-,TRBJ2-3,-,TRBV7-2,TGTGCCAGCAGAGGGAGGCCTAGCACAGATACGCAGTATTTT,CASRGRPSTDTQYF
-,TRBJ1-6,-,TRBV6-5,TGTGCCAGCAGTTCTCTGGGGGGTTCACCCCTCCACTTT,CASSSLGGSPLHF
-,TRBJ1-2,-,TRBV11-2,TGTGCCAGCAGCCCCCCGAGTAGGACCTTGGGGGGTGGCTACACCTTC,CASSPPSRTLGGGYTF
-,TRBJ2-5,TRBD1,TRBV5-4,TGTGCCAGCAGCTCCAAGACAGGGTATGGGGAGACCCAGTACTTC,CASSSKTGYGETQYF
-,TRBJ2-1,-,TRBV7-8,TGTGCCAGCAGCTTAAGACGGTCTCCCTACAATGAGCAGTTCTTC,CASSLRRSPYNEQFF
-,TRBJ2-5,TRBD2,TRBV4-3,TGCGCCAGCAGTCTAGACGGGGGGGCTGGGGAGACCCAGTACTTC,CASSLDGGAGETQYF
-,TRBJ2-6,-,TRBV6-4,TGTGCCAGCAGTCCCGGACCTGGCTCTGGGGCCAACGTCCTGACTTTC,CASSPGPGSGANVLTF
-,TRBJ1-2,-,TRBV6-1,TGTGCCAGCAGTGAAGGGCCCGTTGGCAGGGGATACTATGGCTACACCTTC,CASSEGPVGRGYYGYTF
-,TRBJ2-7,-,TRBV27,TGTGCCAGCAGAAATCTAGCTTCGCCCTACGAGCAGTACTTC,CASRNLASPYEQYF
few,TRBJ1-2,TRBD1,TRBV27,TGTGCCAGCAGTTTGGGCGGGACAGGGGGGATCTATGGCTACACCTTC,CASSLGGTGGIYGYTF
few,TRBJ2-5,-,TRBV7-6,TGTGCCAGCAGCCCTTCAGCGGTCCCCGGGCCCCAGTACTTC,CASSPSAVPGPQYF
-,TRBJ2-2,-,TRBV6-5,TGTGCCAGCAGTCACTATCCCGGGGAGCTGTTTTTT,CASSHYPGELFF
-,TRBJ2-1,-,TRBV6-2/TRBV6-3,TGTGCCAGCAGCCGGAGGAGCTCCTACAATGAGCAGTTCTTC,CASSRRSSYNEQFF
few,TRBJ2-1,TRBD2,TRBV30,TGTGCCTGGAGTGTAGGACTAGCGGGGGTCAATGAGCAGTTCTTC,CAWSVGLAGVNEQFF
-,TRBJ1-1,-,TRBV6-5,TGTGCCAGCAACCTAACGACGGACACTGAAGCTTTCTTT,CASNLTTDTEAFF
-,TRBJ2-1,-,TRBV29-1,TGCAGTGCAGGGGGCCGGGGGGACAATGAGCAGTTCTTC,CSAGGRGDNEQFF
-,TRBJ1-2,-,TRBV7-2,TGTGCCAGCAGCTTAGTTGCGGCAGGGAGGGGCTACACCTTC,CASSLVAAGRGYTF
-,TRBJ2-7,-,TRBV11-2,TGTGCCAGCAGCTTAGGCTGGGGCGGCTACGAGCAGTACTTC,CASSLGWGGYEQYF
-,TRBJ2-1,-,TRBV9,TGTGCCAGCACCGTCGGCACGCAGGGAAACAATGAGCAGTTCTTC,CASTVGTQGNNEQFF
few,TRBJ1-5,-,TRBV6-5,TGTGCCAGTTCGACGGGACCTAATCAGCCCCAGCATTTT,CASSTGPNQPQHF
-,TRBJ1-1,-,TRBV11-2,TGTGCCAGCAGCTTAGTTCTGAACACTGAAGCTTTCTTT,CASSLVLNTEAFF
-,TRBJ1-2,TRBD1,TRBV18,TGTGCCAGCAACGGACAGGGAGCTAATTATGGCTACACCTTC,CASNGQGANYGYTF
few,TRBJ1-3,-,TRBV30,TGTGCCTGGAGTATAGGTCGCTCTGGAAACACCATATATTTT,CAWSIGRSGNTIYF
-,TRBJ2-7,-,TRBV3-1/TRBV3-2,TGTGCCAGCAGCCAAGAAGCTAGCCACGAGCAGTACTTC,CASSQEASHEQYF
once,TRBJ1-2,-,TRBV7-2,TGTGCCAGCAGCTTAGCGGCCAGATCTAACTATGGCTACACCTTC,CASSLAARSNYGYTF
-,TRBJ1-1,-,TRBV7-9,TGTGCCAGCAGCCTCGGCATTACTGAAGCTTTCTTT,CASSLGITEAFF
-,TRBJ2-7,-,TRBV3-1/TRBV3-2,TGTGCCAGCAGCCAAGATCCTGAAAGGAGCTCCTACGAGCAGTACTTC,CASSQDPERSSYEQYF
-,TRBJ2-1,TRBD2,TRBV15,TGTGCCACCAGCAGAGGCGGACTAGCGGGGGACAATGAGCAGTTCTTC,CATSRGGLAGDNEQFF
once,TRBJ2-5,TRBD2,TRBV14,TGTGCCAGCAGCGGCGCTAGCGGGACGGAGACCCAGTACTTC,CASSGASGTETQYF
-,TRBJ1-5,TRBD1,TRBV6-2/TRBV6-3,TGTGCCAGCAGTGTCGGACAGGAGTTTCAGCCCCAGCATTTT,CASSVGQEFQPQHF
few,TRBJ1-3,-,TRBV5-4,TGTGCCAGCAGCTCGGACGTAAGTGGAAACACCATATATTTT,CASSSDVSGNTIYF
-,TRBJ2-1,TRBD2,TRBV5-1,TGCGCCAGCAGCTACGGACTAGCGGGTGGACCCCCAAATGAGCAGTTCTTC,CASSYGLAGGPPNEQFF
-,TRBJ2-7,-,TRBV7-2,TGTGCCAGCAGCTTAGGGTCGGGCTCCTACGAGCAGTACTTC,CASSLGSGSYEQYF
-,TRBJ1-5,-,TRBV19,TGTGCCAGTAGTATCCAGGTGGGGCAGCCCCAGCATTTT,CASSIQVGQPQHF
few,TRBJ1-5,TRBD1,TRBV27,TGTGCCAGCAGACTGGGACAGGGCTTTTGGGAGCCCCAGCATTTT,CASRLGQGFWEPQHF
once,TRBJ2-7,TRBD2,TRBV3-1/TRBV3-2,TGTGCCAGCAGCCAAGGGGTCCTAGCGGCACACTCCTACGAGCAGTACTTC,CASSQGVLAAHSYEQYF
-,TRBJ2-2,TRBD2,TRBV27,TGTGCCAGCGCCTCGGGGGGGATAAACACCGGGGAGCTGTTTTTT,CASASGGINTGELFF
-,TRBJ2-5,-,TRBV5-1,TGCGCCAGCACCTCCCATCTAAAAGAGACCCAGTACTTC,CASTSHLKETQYF